Listed here are 14 T cell receptor beta chains from one sample, sequenced in a study of blood T cell repertoires in COVID-19. Sequencing was performed with immunoSEQ multiplex PCR; in TCRdb, only in-frame clones are kept and a portion is missing. The sample shows 100,000 to 150,000 clones, approximately 82% of them seen only once. Specimen: peripheral blood. These TCRs come from a man older than 75 with active or convalescent COVID-19.

The chain combines TRBV29-1 with TRBJ2-5; possibly TRBD2 for D (6 bases). Trimming shortened V by 2 bases and J by 5 bases, and 12 bases separated the two germline ends. This CDR3 is 13 amino acids long. CDR1 and CDR2 from the germline V gene are SQVTM and ANQGSEA. The CDR3 is CSVEKSGGETQYF. DNA for the CDR3: TGCAGCGTTGAAAAATCCGGGGGTGAGACCCAGTACTTC.

The chain has TRBV9 and TRBJ2-1; no definite D call. The germline gives CDR1 SGDLS, CDR2 YYNGEE. Trimming removed 3 bases from V and 1 base from J, with 14 bases in between. This CDR3 has 16 amino acids. CDR3 amino acids: CASSGARSGSYNEQFF. For the CDR3, the DNA is TGTGCCAGCAGCGGGGCCAGGTCTGGGTCCTACAATGAGCAGTTCTTC.

The chain combines TRBV29-1 with TRBJ2-3; D call uncertain. The germline V gene has CDR1 SQVTM and CDR2 ANQGSEA. V lost 3 bases, J lost 7 bases, and 14 bases lay in between. The CDR3 extends over 13 amino acids. The CDR3, as DNA: TGCAGCGTTGACCCGGGTTTGAGTCATACGCAGTATTTT. Translated: CSVDPGLSHTQYF.

This sequence joins TRBV19 and TRBJ2-1; D possibly corresponds to TRBD1 (6 bases). V lost 3 bases to trimming and J lost 4 bases, with 13 bases between them. Germline-derived CDR1 and CDR2 are LNHDA and SQIVND (reference sequence). The CDR3 is made up of 15 amino acids. CDR3 DNA: TGTGCCAGTAGTATGGTTACAGGGTCTTACAATGAGCAGTTCTTC. Its translation is CASSMVTGSYNEQFF.

The chain uses TRBV27 and TRBJ1-2, with 7 bases matching TRBD1. Trimming took 7 bases from V and 4 from J; bases not matched to a gene: 3. The CDR3 is 12 residues long. Germline V gene sequence: CDR1 MNHEY, CDR2 SMNVEV (reference sequence). DNA for the CDR3: TGTGCCAGCAAACAGGGGACCTATGGCTACACCTTC. Translated, it gives CASKQGTYGYTF.

V usage is TRBV11-1 and J usage is TRBJ2-1, with 8 bases that match TRBD2. The germline CDR1 and CDR2 sequences are SGHAT and FQDESV (reference sequence). This CDR3 has 16 amino acids. The V gene end was trimmed by 0 bases and the J gene end by 8 bases; junction bases not matched to a gene: 9. The CDR3 DNA reads TGTGCCAGCAGCTTAGCGCGGGGGGCCTCCCCGGATGAGCAGTTCTTC. Its protein product is CASSLARGASPDEQFF.

This clone was counted once. This chain joins TRBV10-3 and TRBJ2-5, with D perhaps TRBD2 (6 bases). Germline values: CDR1 ENHRY, CDR2 SYGVKD. The CDR3 extends over 13 amino acids. V was clipped by 3 bases and J by 5 bases, with 10 bases between them. The CDR3 spells CAISDGLAETQYF. CDR3 nucleotides: TGTGCCATCAGTGATGGTCTAGCGGAGACCCAGTACTTC.

V usage is TRBV19 and J usage is TRBJ2-1; TRBD1 aligns across 10 bases. The germline CDR1 and CDR2 sequences are LNHDA and SQIVND (reference sequence). V lost 5 bases to trimming and J lost 2 bases; unmatched junction nucleotides: 3. The length of the CDR3 is 15 residues. The chain's CDR3 is CASSPGQGTYNEQFF. Here the CDR3 DNA reads TGTGCCAGTAGTCCGGGACAGGGGACCTACAATGAGCAGTTCTTC.

The CDR3 region has the DNA TGTGCCAGCAGCCAAGCCACGGGGGGGCCGGCTTTCTTT. Translating gives CASSQATGGPAFF. The J gene is TRBJ1-1, the V gene TRBV4-2, with D possibly matching TRBD1 (6 bases). The V and J ends lost 1 base and 11 bases respectively, with 14 bases between them. Germline CDR1 reads LGHNA; CDR2 reads YNFKEQ. The CDR3 sequence is 13 residues long.

This clone has only a few counts. The chain links TRBV29-1 to TRBJ1-1; D possibly corresponds to TRBD1 (5 bases). The CDR3 is 12 amino acids. The V and J ends lost 5 bases and 4 bases respectively, with 11 bases between them. Germline V lookup: CDR1 SQVTM, CDR2 ANQGSEA. In DNA form, the CDR3 reads TGCAGCGTTTGGGTCGGGGGCACTGAAGCTTTCTTT. This translates into CSVWVGGTEAFF.

This chain uses TRBV10-3 with TRBJ1-5, with a weak D call TRBD1 (6 bases). The CDR3 totals 16 residues. Germline V gives CDR1 ENHRY, CDR2 SYGVKD. V gave up 0 bases and J gave up 2 bases, with 11 bases separating them. The CDR3 region is CAISESTAGGNQPQHF. The CDR3 nucleotides are TGTGCCATCAGTGAGTCTACGGCAGGGGGCAATCAGCCCCAGCATTTT.

This chain connects TRBV5-1 to TRBJ1-3, with TRBD1 as a possible D gene (5 bases). This CDR3 is 17 amino acids long. The germline V gene has CDR1 SGHRS and CDR2 YFSETQ. Deletions cut 5 bases from V and 4 bases from J, with 22 bases between. Written as DNA, the CDR3 is TGCGCCAGCAGTCTTACCCTAGAGCAGGGTCCCGGAAACACCATATATTTT. Translated, it gives CASSLTLEQGPGNTIYF.

The chain links TRBV5-6 to TRBJ1-1; D not resolved. Trimming shortened V by 6 bases and J by 1 base, and 16 bases separated the two germline ends. The CDR3 has 15 amino acids. Germline V gives CDR1 SGHDT, CDR2 YYEEEE. CDR3 nucleotide sequence: TGTGCCAGCACGATATTCGGTATACGGAACACTGAAGCTTTCTTT. This sequence encodes CASTIFGIRNTEAFF.

This rearrangement joins TRBV4-2 to TRBJ2-1; possibly TRBD2 for D (5 bases). Germline V gives CDR1 LGHNA, CDR2 YNFKEQ. This CDR3 is 16 amino acids long. Trimming took 3 bases from V and 0 from J, leaving 12 bases between them. The CDR3 DNA follows: TGTGCCAGCAGCCATAAAGCGGTCAGCTCCTACAATGAGCAGTTCTTC. Protein product: CASSHKAVSSYNEQFF.